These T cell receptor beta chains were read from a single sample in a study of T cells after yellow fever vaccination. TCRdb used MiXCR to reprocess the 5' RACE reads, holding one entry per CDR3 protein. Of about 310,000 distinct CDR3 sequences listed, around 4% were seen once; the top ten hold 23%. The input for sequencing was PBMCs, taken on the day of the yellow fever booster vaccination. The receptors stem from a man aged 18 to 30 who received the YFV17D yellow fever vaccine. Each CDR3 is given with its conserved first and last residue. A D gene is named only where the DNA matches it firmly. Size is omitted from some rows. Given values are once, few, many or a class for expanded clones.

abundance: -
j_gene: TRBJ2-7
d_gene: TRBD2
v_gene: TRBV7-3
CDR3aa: CASSLRLAGVNEQYF
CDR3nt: TGTGCCAGCAGCTTAAGACTAGCCGGGGTCAACGAGCAGTACTTC

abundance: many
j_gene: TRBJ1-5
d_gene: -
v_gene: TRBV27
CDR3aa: CASSLLRGNQPQHF
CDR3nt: TGTGCCAGCAGTTTGTTGCGGGGGAATCAGCCCCAGCATTTT

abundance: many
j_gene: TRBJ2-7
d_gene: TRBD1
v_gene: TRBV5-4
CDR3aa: CASSLWDRGLEQYF
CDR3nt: TGTGCCAGCAGCCTGTGGGACAGGGGGCTCGAGCAGTACTTC

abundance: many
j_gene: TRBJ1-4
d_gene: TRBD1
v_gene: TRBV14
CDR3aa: CASSPEGTGEEKLFF
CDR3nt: TGTGCCAGCAGTCCAGAGGGGACAGGGGAAGAAAAACTGTTTTTT

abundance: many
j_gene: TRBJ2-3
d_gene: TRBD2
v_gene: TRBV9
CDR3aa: CASSVVRGEQYF
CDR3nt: TGTGCCAGCAGCGTAGTTCGGGGGGAGCAGTATTTT

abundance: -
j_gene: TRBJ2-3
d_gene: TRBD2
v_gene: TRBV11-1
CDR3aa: CASSLAAGEAGKDTQYF
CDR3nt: TGTGCCAGCAGCTTAGCTGCCGGGGAAGCGGGGAAAGATACGCAGTATTTT

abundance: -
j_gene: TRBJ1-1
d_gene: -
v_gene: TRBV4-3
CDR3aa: CASSKGRGWQGLSSTEAFF
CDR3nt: TGCGCCAGCAGCAAAGGACGAGGTTGGCAGGGGCTTTCTTCCACTGAAGCTTTCTTT

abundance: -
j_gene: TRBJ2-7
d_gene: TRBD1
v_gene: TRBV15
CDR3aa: CATSRGGQGLAYEQYF
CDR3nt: TGTGCCACCAGCAGAGGAGGACAGGGTTTAGCCTACGAGCAGTACTTC

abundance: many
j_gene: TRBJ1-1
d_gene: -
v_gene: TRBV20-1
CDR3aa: CSARDPRQTNTEAFF
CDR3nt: TGCAGTGCTAGAGATCCGCGACAGACGAACACTGAAGCTTTCTTT

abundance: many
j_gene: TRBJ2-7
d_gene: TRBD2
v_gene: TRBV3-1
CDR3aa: CASSQTSGALGEQYF
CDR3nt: TGTGCCAGCAGCCAAACTAGCGGGGCCCTCGGGGAGCAGTACTTC

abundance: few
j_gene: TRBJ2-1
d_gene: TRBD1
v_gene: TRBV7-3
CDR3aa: CASSSPTGENEQFF
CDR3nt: TGTGCCAGCAGCTCACCGACAGGGGAAAATGAGCAGTTCTTC

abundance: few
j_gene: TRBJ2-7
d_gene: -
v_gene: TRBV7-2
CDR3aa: CASSPWVAGLTYEQYF
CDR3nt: TGTGCCAGCAGCCCATGGGTGGCAGGGCTAACCTACGAGCAGTACTTC

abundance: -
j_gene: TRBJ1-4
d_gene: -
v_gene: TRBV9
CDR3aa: CASSVTGRNEILFF
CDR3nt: TGTGCCAGCAGCGTCACCGGGAGAAATGAAATACTGTTTTTT

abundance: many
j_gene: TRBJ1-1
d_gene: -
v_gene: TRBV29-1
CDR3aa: CSALWGAGTEAFF
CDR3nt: TGCAGCGCCCTGTGGGGGGCGGGCACTGAAGCTTTCTTT

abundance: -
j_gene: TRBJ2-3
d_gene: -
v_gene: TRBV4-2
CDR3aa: CASSPWLQMGPTDTQYF
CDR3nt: TGTGCCAGCAGCCCATGGCTCCAGATGGGGCCCACAGATACGCAGTATTTT

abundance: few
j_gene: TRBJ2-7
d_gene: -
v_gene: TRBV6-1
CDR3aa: CASSEDGPYEQYF
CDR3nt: TGTGCCAGCAGTGAGGATGGACCCTACGAGCAGTACTTC

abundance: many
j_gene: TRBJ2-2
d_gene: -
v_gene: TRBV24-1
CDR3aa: CATIDTNTGELFF
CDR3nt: TGTGCCACCATCGACACGAACACCGGGGAGCTGTTTTTT

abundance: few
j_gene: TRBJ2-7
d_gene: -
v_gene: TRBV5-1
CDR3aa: CASRDMNYEQYF
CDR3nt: TGCGCCAGCAGGGACATGAATTACGAGCAGTACTTC

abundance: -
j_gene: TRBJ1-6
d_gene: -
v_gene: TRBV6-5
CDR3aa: CASQSVGWGSPLHF
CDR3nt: TGTGCCAGCCAAAGTGTAGGGTGGGGTTCACCCCTCCACTTT

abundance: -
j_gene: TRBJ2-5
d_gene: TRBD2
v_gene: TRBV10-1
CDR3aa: CASSTSGGETQYF
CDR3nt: TGCGCCAGCAGCACTAGCGGGGGTGAGACCCAGTACTTC

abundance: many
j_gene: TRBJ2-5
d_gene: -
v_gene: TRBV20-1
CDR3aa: CSASQPGSTQYF
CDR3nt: TGCAGTGCGAGTCAACCCGGGTCGACCCAGTACTTC

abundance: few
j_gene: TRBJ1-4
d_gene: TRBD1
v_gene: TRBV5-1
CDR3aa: CASSLAWDRGTNEKLFF
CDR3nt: TGCGCCAGCAGCTTGGCATGGGACAGGGGTACTAATGAAAAACTGTTTTTT

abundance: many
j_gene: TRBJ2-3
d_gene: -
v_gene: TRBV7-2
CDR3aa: CASSSLLNWGTDTQYF
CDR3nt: TGTGCCAGCAGCTCTCTGCTTAACTGGGGCACAGATACGCAGTATTTT

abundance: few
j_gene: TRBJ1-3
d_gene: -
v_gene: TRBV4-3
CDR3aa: CASSQAIRLSGNTIYF
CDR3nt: TGCGCCAGCAGCCAAGCAATCAGGCTCTCTGGAAACACCATATATTTT

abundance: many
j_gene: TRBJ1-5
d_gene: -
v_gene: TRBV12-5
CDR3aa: CASGGYSVGNQPQHF
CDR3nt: TGTGCTAGTGGTGGTTATTCGGTTGGCAATCAGCCCCAGCATTTT

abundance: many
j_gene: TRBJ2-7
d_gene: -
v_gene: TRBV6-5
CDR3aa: CASSKGGIEQYF
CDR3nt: TGTGCCAGCAGCAAAGGGGGGATTGAGCAGTACTTC

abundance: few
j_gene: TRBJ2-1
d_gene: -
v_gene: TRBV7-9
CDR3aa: CASSPTEGPVDEQFF
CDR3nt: TGTGCCAGCAGCCCTACCGAGGGTCCGGTAGATGAGCAGTTCTTC

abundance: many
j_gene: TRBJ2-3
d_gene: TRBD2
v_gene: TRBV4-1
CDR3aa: CASSQGDRLAPTDTQYF
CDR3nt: TGCGCCAGCAGCCAAGGGGATAGACTAGCCCCCACAGATACGCAGTATTTT

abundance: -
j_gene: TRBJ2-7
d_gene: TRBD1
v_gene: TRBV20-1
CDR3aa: CSAGGDRGTYEQYF
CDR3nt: TGCAGTGCGGGCGGGGACAGGGGGACCTACGAGCAGTACTTC

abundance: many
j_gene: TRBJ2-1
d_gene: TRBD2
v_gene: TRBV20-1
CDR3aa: CSAGESGGYNEQFF
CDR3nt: TGCAGTGCTGGTGAGAGCGGGGGTTACAATGAGCAGTTCTTC

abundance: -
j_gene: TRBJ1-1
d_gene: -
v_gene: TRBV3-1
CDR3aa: CASSQDARGTEAFF
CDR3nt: TGTGCCAGCAGCCAAGATGCGAGGGGCACTGAAGCTTTCTTT

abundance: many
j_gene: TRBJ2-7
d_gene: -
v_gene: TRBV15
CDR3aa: CATSRGYTETYEQYF
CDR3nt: TGTGCCACCAGCAGAGGTTATACAGAAACCTACGAGCAGTACTTC

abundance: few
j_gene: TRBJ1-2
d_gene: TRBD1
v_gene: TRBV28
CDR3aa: CASSFPGGEDYGYTF
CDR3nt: TGTGCCAGCAGTTTCCCAGGGGGAGAAGACTATGGCTACACCTTC

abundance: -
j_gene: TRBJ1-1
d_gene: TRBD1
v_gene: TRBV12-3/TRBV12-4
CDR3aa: CASSLERGQGNTEAFF
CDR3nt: TGTGCCAGCAGTTTAGAGCGGGGACAGGGTAACACTGAAGCTTTCTTT

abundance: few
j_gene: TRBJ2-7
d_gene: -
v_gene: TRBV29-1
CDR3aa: CSAFAGPPYEQYF
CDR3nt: TGCAGCGCTTTCGCGGGGCCCCCCTACGAGCAGTACTTC

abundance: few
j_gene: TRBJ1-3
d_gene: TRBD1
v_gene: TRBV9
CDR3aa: CASSGLDRGVGNTIYF
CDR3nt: TGTGCCAGCAGCGGCTTGGACAGGGGAGTTGGAAACACCATATATTTT

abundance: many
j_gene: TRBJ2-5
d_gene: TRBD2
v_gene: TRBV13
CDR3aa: CASSLFLAGGQETQYF
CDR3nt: TGTGCCAGCAGCTTATTCCTAGCGGGGGGCCAGGAGACCCAGTACTTC

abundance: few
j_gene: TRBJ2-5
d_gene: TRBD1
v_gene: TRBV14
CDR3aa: CASSQEPGQSLSQETQYF
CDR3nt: TGTGCCAGCAGCCAAGAACCGGGACAGTCTTTGTCTCAAGAGACCCAGTACTTC

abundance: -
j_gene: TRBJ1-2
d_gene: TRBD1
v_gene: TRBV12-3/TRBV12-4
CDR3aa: CASSPRTGINYGYTF
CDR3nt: TGTGCCAGCAGCCCGAGGACAGGGATAAACTATGGCTACACCTTC

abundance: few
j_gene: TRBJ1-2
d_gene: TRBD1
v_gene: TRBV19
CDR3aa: CASSSQGAVYGYTF
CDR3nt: TGTGCCAGTAGTTCGCAGGGGGCCGTCTATGGCTACACCTTC

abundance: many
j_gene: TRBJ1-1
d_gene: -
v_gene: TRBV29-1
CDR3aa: CSVVTIMNTEAFF
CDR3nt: TGCAGCGTTGTGACGATAATGAACACTGAAGCTTTCTTT

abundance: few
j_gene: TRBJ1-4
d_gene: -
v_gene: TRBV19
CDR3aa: CASNPGTNEKLFF
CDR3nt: TGTGCCAGTAACCCCGGGACTAATGAAAAACTGTTTTTT

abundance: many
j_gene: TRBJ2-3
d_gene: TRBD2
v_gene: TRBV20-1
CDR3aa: CSARLAGITDTQYF
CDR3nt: TGCAGTGCTAGACTAGCGGGGATCACAGATACGCAGTATTTT

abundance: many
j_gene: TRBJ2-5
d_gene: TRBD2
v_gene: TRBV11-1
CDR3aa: CASTNAWGGQETQYF
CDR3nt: TGTGCCAGCACCAACGCTTGGGGAGGGCAAGAGACCCAGTACTTC

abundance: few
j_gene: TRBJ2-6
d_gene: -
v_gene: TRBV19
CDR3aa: CASSIRGGRGIDSGANVLTF
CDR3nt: TGTGCCAGTAGTATACGGGGGGGCAGGGGGATTGACTCTGGGGCCAACGTCCTGACTTTC

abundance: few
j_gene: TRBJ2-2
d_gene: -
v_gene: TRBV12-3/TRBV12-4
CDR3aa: CASSYPTGELFF
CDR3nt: TGTGCCAGCAGTTATCCCACCGGGGAGCTGTTTTTT

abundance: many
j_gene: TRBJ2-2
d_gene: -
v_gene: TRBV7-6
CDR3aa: CASSLGPGELFF
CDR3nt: TGTGCCAGCAGCTTAGGACCGGGGGAGCTGTTTTTT

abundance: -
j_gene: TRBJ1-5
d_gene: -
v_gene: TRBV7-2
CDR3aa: CASSFAGADEPQHF
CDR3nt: TGTGCCAGCAGCTTCGCAGGGGCGGACGAGCCCCAGCATTTT

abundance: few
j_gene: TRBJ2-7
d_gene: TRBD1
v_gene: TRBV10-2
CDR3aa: CASTGQGGWYEQYF
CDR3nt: TGCGCCAGCACCGGACAGGGCGGATGGTACGAGCAGTACTTC

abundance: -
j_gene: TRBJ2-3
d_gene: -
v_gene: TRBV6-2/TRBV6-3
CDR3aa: CASSSGPLDTQYF
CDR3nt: TGTGCCAGCAGTTCGGGGCCGTTGGATACGCAGTATTTT

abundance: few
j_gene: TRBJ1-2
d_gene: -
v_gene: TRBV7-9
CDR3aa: CASSDRGSSYGYTF
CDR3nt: TGTGCCAGCAGCGACCGAGGGTCCTCCTATGGCTACACCTTC

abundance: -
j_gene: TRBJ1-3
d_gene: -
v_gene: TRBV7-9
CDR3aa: CASTVPGGSSGNTIYF
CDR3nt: TGTGCCAGCACCGTCCCCGGGGGGTCCTCCGGAAACACCATATATTTT

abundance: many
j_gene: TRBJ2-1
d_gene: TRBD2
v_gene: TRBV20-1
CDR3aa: CSARDRSGTSLYNEQFF
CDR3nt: TGCAGTGCTAGAGATAGGTCGGGGACTAGTCTTTACAATGAGCAGTTCTTC